The 29 T cell receptor beta chains presented below share a single source sample, sequenced in a study of graft-versus-host responses after intestinal transplantation listed by TCRdb under 2021. Their antigens are not known. The library was obtained by the immunoSEQ multiplex PCR assay. Imported from immuneACCESS, the table was reduced by TCRdb to in-frame sequences with V and J called. These copies leave out some clones; in studies compared against another copy, an unresolved V gene accounts for under half, and the cause of the remainder is not known. Recorded for this sample are 30,000 to 50,000 clones; nearly 95% of them occurred a single time. The ten most abundant clones make up less than 0.25% of the sample. According to the study, the label for this sample's time point signals: cells obtained before transplantation from donor or recipient. This specimen consisted of unstimulated CD8+ T cells sorted from spleen or lymph node cells, obtained before transplant. These receptors were taken from a human donor who was the organ donor for an intestinal transplant.

V and J are TRBV7-9 and TRBJ2-5; 7 bases are shared with TRBD2. This CDR3 is 14 amino acids long. The V and J ends lost 6 bases and 2 bases, in that order; junction bases with no gene match: 6. Germline V gene data show CDR1 as SEHNR and CDR2 as FQNEAQ (reference sequence). The CDR3 DNA reads TGTGCCAGCAGGTCTCGCGGGGGACAAGAGACCCAGTACTTC. Translation gives CASRSRGGQETQYF.

The rearrangement joins TRBV27 to TRBJ1-6; D gene unclear. The CDR3 is 14 amino acids. The germline V and J ends were trimmed by 3 bases and 5 bases, with 8 bases remaining between them. The germline V gene has CDR1 MNHEY and CDR2 SMNVEV (reference sequence). The CDR3 spells CASSFARDNSPLHF. DNA of the CDR3: TGTGCCAGCAGTTTCGCCAGAGATAATTCACCCCTCCACTTT.

V usage is TRBV2 and J usage is TRBJ1-1; unclear D gene. V lost 5 bases, J lost 6 bases, and 25 bases lay in between. CDR1 and CDR2 (germline): SNHLY, FYNNEI. The CDR3 length is 17 residues. The CDR3 DNA follows: TGTGCCAGCAGTTCCGATCCTTCGATGCACTCTGGTCCTGAAGCTTTCTTT. Translation gives CASSSDPSMHSGPEAFF.

This sequence joins TRBV7-8 and TRBJ2-1; D gene uncertain. Germline-derived CDR1 and CDR2 are SGHVS and FQNEAQ. The V gene lost 3 bases and the J gene lost 4 bases, with 7 bases spanning the gap. This CDR3 has 13 amino acids. Here the CDR3 reads CASSFTSYNEQFF. The CDR3 nucleotides read TGTGCCAGCAGCTTTACTTCTTACAATGAGCAGTTCTTC.

This clone appeared a single time. The V gene is TRBV7-2, the J gene TRBJ2-1, with D uncertain. The CDR3 is 14 residues long. V was shortened by 4 bases and J by 2 bases, with 9 bases between the two germline ends. Germline V CDR1 and CDR2: SGHTA, FQGNSA. In DNA form, the CDR3 reads TGTGCCAGCAGCTCCGACATTCCCTACAATGAGCAGTTCTTC. This codes for CASSSDIPYNEQFF. The whole variable domain, remainder taken from reference TRBV7-2 and TRBJ2-1, is GAGVSQSPSNKVTEKGKDVELRCDPISGHTALYWYRQSLGQGLEFLIYFQGNSAPDKSGLPSDRFSAERTGGSVSTLTIQRTQQEDSAVYLCASSSDIPYNEQFFGPGTRLTVL.

For this clone: Other nucleotide sequences from this sample produce the same CDR3. This chain connects TRBV30 to TRBJ1-2, with 8 bases matching TRBD1. The CDR3 covers 16 residues. Looked up from germline, CDR1 is GTSNPN and CDR2 is SVGIG (reference sequence). The V and J ends lost 0 bases and 0 bases, in that order; junction bases with no gene match: 6. The chain's CDR3 is CAWSVLDRGPNYGYTF. The CDR3 DNA sequence: TGTGCCTGGAGTGTACTAGACAGGGGCCCTAACTATGGCTACACCTTC.

The chain uses TRBV15 and TRBJ1-1; D is uncertain. Between the trimmed V and J ends, which lost 2 bases and 2 bases, there was a span of 6 bases. Germline V CDR1 and CDR2: LNHNV, YYDKDF (reference sequence). The CDR3 runs to 13 residues. CDR3 DNA: TGTGCCACCAGCAGAACGGTCAACACTGAAGCTTTCTTT. Protein product: CATSRTVNTEAFF.

The V gene is TRBV6-6, the J gene TRBJ2-7, with 10 bases that match TRBD1. Per germline, CDR1 MNHNY and CDR2 SVGAGI (reference sequence). This CDR3 spans 15 amino acids. V shed 6 bases and J 2 bases; nucleotides not matched to a gene: 7. The CDR3 DNA reads TGTGCCAGCAGCTCGACAGGGGGCGACCCCTACGAGCAGTACTTC. Its translation is CASSSTGGDPYEQYF.

The chain uses TRBV7-6 and TRBJ2-1, with D possibly being TRBD2 (5 bases). Germline CDR1 is SGHVS and CDR2 is FNYEAQ. This CDR3 spans 15 amino acids. V was clipped by 4 bases and J by 5 bases, with 15 bases between them. Here the CDR3 reads CASSSRPSYNNEQFF. For the CDR3, the DNA is TGTGCCAGCAGCTCCAGACCTAGCTATAACAATGAGCAGTTCTTC.

The chain carries TRBV7-9 and TRBJ2-3, with TRBD1 matching 8 bases. Germline lookup yields CDR1 SEHNR and CDR2 FQNEAQ (reference sequence). The CDR3 is made up of 16 amino acids. The J segment lost 1 base and the V segment lost 4 bases, leaving 7 bases of the junction unmatched. In DNA, the CDR3 is TGTGCCAGCAGCTATCGACAGGGGAGAGGCACAGATACGCAGTATTTT. Its translation: CASSYRQGRGTDTQYF.

The chain is built from TRBV27 and TRBJ2-7; D gene uncertain. Germline V lookup: CDR1 MNHEY, CDR2 SMNVEV (reference sequence). CDR3 length: 14 amino acids. V dropped 2 bases and J dropped 6 bases, with 14 bases sitting between them. Here the CDR3 DNA reads TGTGCCAGCAGTTTAGGTCTAGGGATGCGCGAGCAGTACTTC. It is translated as CASSLGLGMREQYF.

The rearrangement joins TRBV6-5 to TRBJ2-5, with 8 positions matching TRBD1. Germline loops: CDR1 MNHEY, CDR2 SVGAGI. The CDR3 extends over 13 amino acids. The trim removed 10 bases at V and 5 bases at J, leaving 9 bases unmatched. The CDR3 protein is CANTDRVEETQYF. In DNA form, the CDR3 reads TGTGCCAACACGGACAGGGTGGAGGAGACCCAGTACTTC.

The rearrangement joins TRBV25-1 to TRBJ1-4; the D is unclear. V dropped 0 bases and J dropped 3 bases, with 11 bases sitting between them. The CDR3 consists of 16 residues. The germline V gene has CDR1 MGHDK and CDR2 SYGVNS. In DNA form, the CDR3 reads TGTGCCAGCAGTGAATATACACTGAGAGCTAATGAAAAACTGTTTTTT. The encoded protein is CASSEYTLRANEKLFF.

The gene calls are TRBV28 and TRBJ1-2, with a possible D match to TRBD1 (6 bases). Trimming cost V 5 bases and J 3 bases, with 10 bases left between them. Per germline, CDR1 MDHEN and CDR2 SYDVKM. The CDR3 length is 13 residues. The CDR3 sequence is CASSGTGHYGYTF. The DNA for the CDR3 is TGTGCCAGCAGTGGCACAGGGCACTATGGCTACACCTTC.

This clone was picked up a small number of times. The chain's CDR3 is CASSQDQGLYEQYF. DNA for the CDR3: TGCGCCAGCAGCCAAGACCAGGGGCTGTACGAGCAGTACTTC. The rearrangement links TRBV4-1 to TRBJ2-7, with D possibly matching TRBD1 (6 bases). Per germline, CDR1 MGHRA and CDR2 YSYEKL. The CDR3 sequence is 14 residues long. V lost 0 bases and J lost 4, with 10 bases in between.

This sequence joins TRBV19 and TRBJ2-2; D not certain. Germline loops: CDR1 LNHDA, CDR2 SQIVND (reference sequence). V gave up 7 bases and J gave up 0 bases, with 15 bases separating them. The CDR3 sequence is 16 residues long. CDR3 region: CASNPFPWTNTGELFF. For the CDR3, the DNA is TGTGCCAGTAACCCCTTCCCCTGGACGAACACCGGGGAGCTGTTTTTT.

V and J are TRBV7-8 and TRBJ2-7; TRBD1 matches 7 bases. Germline V CDR1 and CDR2: SGHVS, FQNEAQ. The CDR3 has 14 residues. Trimming at V came to 5 bases and at J to 2 bases, leaving 6 bases not matched to a gene. This CDR3 reads CASSGWDSPYEQYF. The DNA of the CDR3 is TGTGCCAGCAGCGGATGGGACAGCCCCTACGAGCAGTACTTC.

This clone came up a few times. The chain is built from TRBV27 and TRBJ1-1; 8 nucleotides align to TRBD1. CDR3 length equals 13 residues. Germline values: CDR1 MNHEY, CDR2 SMNVEV (reference sequence). The V gene end was trimmed by 3 bases and the J gene end by 7 bases; junction bases not matched to a gene: 4. CDR3 region: CASSFQGANEAFF. The CDR3 DNA reads as TGTGCCAGCAGTTTCCAGGGGGCTAATGAAGCTTTCTTT.

The genes are TRBV7-8 and TRBJ2-3; possibly TRBD2 for D (6 bases). V lost 7 bases and J lost 5, with 19 bases in between. CDR1 is SGHVS, CDR2 FQNEAQ, per germline. This CDR3 has 15 amino acids. The CDR3 loop is CASNTHATSEDTQYF. DNA for the CDR3: TGTGCCAGCAACACGCATGCGACTAGTGAAGATACGCAGTATTTT.

The V gene is TRBV6-1, the J gene TRBJ2-1, with 9 bases aligning to TRBD1. In germline, CDR1 is MNHNS, CDR2 SASEGT. The CDR3 loop spans 19 amino acids. After removal of 0 bases from V and 4 bases from J, the junction contained 13 bases not matched to a gene. As DNA, the CDR3 is TGTGCCAGCAGTGAAGCGCTTCATTCGGACAGGGGCATATACAATGAGCAGTTCTTC. Encoded protein: CASSEALHSDRGIYNEQFF.

Here the CDR3 DNA reads TGCAGCGTTGAAGATATTGTAGACGGGGGCTCCACAGATACGCAGTATTTT. It encodes CSVEDIVDGGSTDTQYF. The chain employs TRBV29-1 and TRBJ2-3; D may match TRBD1 or TRBD2 (6 bases each). This CDR3 comprises 17 residues. The V gene lost 0 bases and the J gene lost 2 bases, with 18 bases spanning the gap. The V gene's germline CDR1 is SQVTM and CDR2 ANQGSEA.

The genes are TRBV5-4 and TRBJ2-3, with 7 bases matching TRBD2. V lost 4 bases and J lost 4; bases outside the gene matches: 9. This CDR3 is built from 15 residues. Per germline, CDR1 SGHNT and CDR2 YYREEE (reference sequence). CDR3 loop: CASSLVGGEADTQYF. In nucleotides, the CDR3 is TGTGCCAGCAGCCTTGTTGGGGGGGAAGCAGATACGCAGTATTTT.

Only one count was recorded for this clone. The chain joins TRBV29-1 to TRBJ2-1; D possibly corresponds to TRBD2 (5 bases). Trimming took off 6 bases at V and 0 bases at J, with 9 bases between the two ends. The germline V gene encodes CDR1 SQVTM and CDR2 ANQGSEA. The length of the CDR3 is 13 residues. In DNA, the CDR3 is TGCAGCGTGAGGGTAAGCTCCTACAATGAGCAGTTCTTC. Its translation: CSVRVSSYNEQFF.

The rearrangement uses TRBV9 and TRBJ1-2, with 11 bases aligning to TRBD1. This CDR3 is 15 amino acids long. J was trimmed by 4 bases and V by 3 bases; bases with no gene match: 5. Looked up from germline, CDR1 is SGDLS and CDR2 is YYNGEE. The CDR3 nucleotides are TGTGCCAGCAGCGACCGGGACAGGGGGGCCTATGGCTACACCTTC. Protein: CASSDRDRGAYGYTF.

CDR3 sequence: CASTAKVLQGTEAFF. The CDR3 region has the DNA TGCGCCAGCACCGCCAAGGTCCTACAGGGGACTGAAGCTTTCTTT. The chain is built from TRBV4-1 and TRBJ1-1; 7 nucleotides agree with TRBD1. J was trimmed by 5 bases and V by 7 bases; bases with no gene match: 13. Looked up from germline, CDR1 is MGHRA and CDR2 is YSYEKL. The CDR3 is made up of 15 amino acids.

The gene calls are TRBV11-2 and TRBJ2-2; 12 nucleotides match TRBD2. V lost 4 bases to trimming and J lost 2 bases; unmatched junction nucleotides: 5. Germline lookup yields CDR1 SGHAT and CDR2 FQNNGV. There are 17 residues in the CDR3. The CDR3 DNA is TGTGCCAGCAGCTCCCCACTAGCGGGGGGTAACACCGGGGAGCTGTTTTTT. Amino acid sequence: CASSSPLAGGNTGELFF.

There are a few counts of this clone. The V gene is TRBV7-9, the J gene TRBJ2-2; D unclear. Between the trimmed V and J ends, which lost 5 bases and 6 bases, there was a span of 10 bases. In germline, CDR1 is SEHNR, CDR2 FQNEAQ (reference sequence). CDR3 length: 13 residues. The CDR3 sequence is CASSPLASGELFF. DNA for the CDR3: TGTGCCAGCAGCCCCCTCGCGTCCGGGGAGCTGTTTTTT.

V is TRBV27 and J is TRBJ2-7, with TRBD2 identical over 9 bases. Germline V gene data show CDR1 as MNHEY and CDR2 as SMNVEV (reference sequence). J gave up 0 bases and V 3 bases, and 6 bases lay outside the gene matches. The CDR3 loop spans 16 amino acids. The CDR3 coding sequence is TGTGCCAGCAGTTTCTATGCGGGGGGGAGCTCCTACGAGCAGTACTTC. It codes for CASSFYAGGSSYEQYF.

The J gene is TRBJ2-7, the V gene TRBV4-2, with TRBD2 identical over 10 bases. The CDR3 is 15 residues long. CDR1 LGHNA and CDR2 YNFKEQ come from the germline V gene. V gave up 0 bases and J gave up 4 bases; unmatched junction bases: 3. The CDR3 reads CASSQEGLAAYEQYF. The CDR3 DNA reads as TGTGCCAGCAGCCAAGAAGGACTAGCGGCTTACGAGCAGTACTTC.